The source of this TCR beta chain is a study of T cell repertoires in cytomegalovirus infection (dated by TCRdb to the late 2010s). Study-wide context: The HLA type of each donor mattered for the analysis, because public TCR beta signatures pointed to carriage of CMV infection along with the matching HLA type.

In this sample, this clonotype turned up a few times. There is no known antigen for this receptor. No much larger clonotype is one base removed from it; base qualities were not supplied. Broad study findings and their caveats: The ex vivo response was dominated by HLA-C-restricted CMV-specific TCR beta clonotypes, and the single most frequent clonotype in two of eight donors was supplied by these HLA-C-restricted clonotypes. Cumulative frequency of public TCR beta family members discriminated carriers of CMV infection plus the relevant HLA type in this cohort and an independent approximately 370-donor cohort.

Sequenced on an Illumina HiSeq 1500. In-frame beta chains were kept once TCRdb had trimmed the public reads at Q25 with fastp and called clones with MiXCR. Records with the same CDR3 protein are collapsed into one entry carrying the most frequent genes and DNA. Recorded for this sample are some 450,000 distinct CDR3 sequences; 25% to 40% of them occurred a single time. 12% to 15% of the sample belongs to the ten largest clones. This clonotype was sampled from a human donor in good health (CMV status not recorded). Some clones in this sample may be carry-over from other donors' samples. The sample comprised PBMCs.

The DNA is TGTGCCAGCAGCTACGGCGCGGAAGAGGAGACCCAGTACTTC. Its translation reads: CASSYGAEEETQYF. The chain is assembled from TRBV4-2 and TRBJ2-5; the D gene is unclear. From the cysteine up to the phenylalanine, the CDR3 has a length of 14 residues. Only the CDR3 portion is preserved as DNA: 42 bases, with reading frame beginning at the first base. Trimming at the junction amounts to 5 bases on V and 5 bases on J, and the germline ends lie 15 bases apart. The germline V gene specifies LGHNA as CDR1 and YNFKEQ as CDR2.